This paragraph reports one TCR beta chain. These data originate in a study of blood T cell repertoires in COVID-19. Study-wide context: Samples representing acute and convalescent COVID-19 were sourced from the United States, Italy and Spain. T cells, B-cell-depleted T cells, or PBMCs provided the cDNA or gDNA that served as material.

The CDR3 is 12 amino acids. V was cut by 7 bases and J by 8 bases, with 14 bases left in between. In germline, CDR1 is MNHNY, CDR2 SVGAGI (reference sequence). In the source study's methods: Reference gene primer amplification gave nucleated cell count estimates. Data came from immunoSEQ multiplex PCR; TCRdb stores just in-frame clones and leaves some out. That table gives V, J and clone size, and the DNA gave D and trimming. The table records 180,000 or so clones, roughly 86% of them present only once. The J gene is TRBJ1-2, the V gene TRBV6-6; D is perhaps TRBD1 (5 bases). The TCR originated in a man younger than 35 with acute or convalescent COVID-19. The sample consisted of peripheral blood. CDR3 nucleotide sequence: TGTGCCAGCACCCAGGGAGGAGAGGGCTACACCTTC. Its protein is CASTQGGEGYTF.